This TCR beta chain was sequenced during a study of T cell responses to AZD1222 COVID-19 vaccine. Findings of the study overall: Spike regions recognized by vaccine-associated CD4 TCRs spanned the protein, led by 160-218 and 743-854. The study sampled repertoires only after the peak T cell response.

As to this clone: Its antigen remains unknown.

TCRdb's copy holds only in-frame clones and misses some; the assay was immunoSEQ multiplex PCR. The profile shows 200,000 to 300,000 clones, over 90% of them singletons. Sequencing was performed on peripheral blood, taken on day 0 of AZD1222 vaccination. The sequence was collected from an adult in good health.

CDR3 DNA: TGTGCCAGCAGCTTACGGTCGGCAGGACATAACTATGGCTACACCTTC. Translation: CASSLRSAGHNYGYTF. The V call is TRBV7-3, the J call TRBJ1-2; D is perhaps TRBD1 (5 bases). The ends were cut back, 2 bases at V and 1 base at J, with 14 bases in the middle. The CDR3 extends over 16 amino acids. Germline V gives CDR1 SGHTA, CDR2 FQGTGA.